This T cell receptor beta chain was sequenced in a study of shared T cell receptors in the human thymus. The CDR3 consists of 19 residues. The germline CDR1 and CDR2 sequences are SGHNT and YYREEE (reference sequence). Method: immunoSEQ multiplex PCR; TCRdb's copy keeps in-frame clones and lacks some. The data hold some 660,000 clones, with more than 70% observed a single time. The same sample was also used in a study of human thymus T cells. That source notes: Infants served as donors; they were healthy and Finnish and were having corrective surgery for congenital heart defects. Among thymic and blood repertoires, usage of V and J genes appeared biased. There were highly overlapping thymic repertoires among unrelated individuals, as related research reported.

The source material was thymocytes. This rearrangement joins TRBV5-4 to TRBJ2-5; 9 bases map to TRBD2. The J call is uncertain, as TRBJ2-7 better fits the DNA end. This TCR was sampled from a boy younger than two with a congenital heart defect. The CDR3 loop is CASSPRRGRDKLGAYEQYF. The CDR3 nucleotides read TGTGCCAGCAGCCCTCGACGCGGGAGGGACAAGTTAGGGGCCTACGAGCAGTACTTC.